This TCR beta chain was sequenced during a study of cytomegalovirus exposure and HLA in healthy donors. Study-level information: In a later analysis, the roughly 120 validation repertoires were reported to have used the same platform as the 550 to 850 first-cohort repertoires. Overall study findings and caveats: Some public TCRs appeared in many individuals, while most sequences were rare. The study listed about 150 cytomegalovirus-associated TCR beta chains.

The assay was immunoSEQ multiplex PCR, and TCRdb's table has in-frame clones only and misses some. The sample lists about 280,000 clones; roughly 90% were seen once. Notes on this clone: Its antigen is unidentified.

The TCR was taken from a woman under 30 in good health and CMV-seronegative. The sequenced sample was PBMCs.

This CDR3 is CASSLEAGFAGANVLTF. CDR3 DNA: TGTGCCAGCAGCTTGGAAGCGGGATTTGCTGGGGCCAACGTCCTGACTTTC. The chain links TRBV5-4 to TRBJ2-6; 7 bases are shared with TRBD2. V lost 0 bases to trimming and J lost 2 bases; unmatched junction nucleotides: 5. CDR1 is SGHNT, CDR2 YYREEE, per germline (reference sequence). The CDR3 has 17 amino acids. Looking up the rest from reference TRBV5-4 and TRBJ2-6 gives the full variable domain: ETGVTQSPTHLIKTRGQQVTLRCSSQSGHNTVSWYQQALGQGPQFIFQYYREEENGRGNFPPRFSGLQFPNYSSELNVNALELDDSALYLCASSLEAGFAGANVLTFGAGSRLTVL.